These 23 T cell receptor beta chains came from one sample sequenced in a study of OX40 agonist ivuxolimab in advanced cancers. Repertoires were generated with immunoSEQ multiplex PCR, while TCRdb's copy carries only in-frame clones and drops some. The sample has some 44,000 clones; around 80% are singletons. The sample consisted of CD4+ or CD8+ T cells sorted from blood, taken in a trial of the OX40 agonist ivuxolimab. All receptors derive from an adult with an advanced solid tumor such as melanoma, head and neck, liver or kidney cancer.

This chain connects TRBV5-1 to TRBJ2-3; D is unclear. The CDR3 runs to 12 residues. Trimming left V 4 bases short and J 2 bases short, with 5 bases between. Germline-derived CDR1 and CDR2 are SGHRS and YFSETQ. CDR3 amino acids: CASSNPTDTQYF. The DNA for the CDR3 is TGCGCCAGCAGCAATCCCACAGATACGCAGTATTTT.

The gene calls are TRBV28 and TRBJ1-2, with a weak D call TRBD1 (5 bases). V lost 6 bases and J lost 8, with 10 bases in between. The CDR3 is 11 residues long. CDR1 is MDHEN, CDR2 SYDVKM, per germline. The CDR3 sequence: CASRSKGGYTF. The CDR3 bases are TGTGCCAGCAGGTCAAAGGGGGGCTACACCTTC.

CDR3 amino acids: CASSQDAPWGEQFF. CDR3 bases: TGCGCCAGCAGCCAAGACGCGCCTTGGGGTGAGCAGTTCTTC. The chain uses TRBV4-3 and TRBJ2-1; D uncertain. Trimming stripped 0 bases from V and 9 bases from J, with 12 bases between. The length of the CDR3 is 14 residues. Germline V gene data show CDR1 as LGHNA and CDR2 as YSLEER.

V and J are TRBV29-1 and TRBJ1-1; 7 bases map to TRBD1. The V and J ends lost 5 bases and 2 bases, in that order; junction bases with no gene match: 5. This CDR3 is built from 13 residues. Germline CDR1 SQVTM, CDR2 ANQGSEA. The CDR3 DNA reads TGCAGCGTTTTCCGGACAGGAAACACTGAAGCTTTCTTT. Encoded protein: CSVFRTGNTEAFF.

The gene calls are TRBV28 and TRBJ1-2; no clear D. In germline, CDR1 is MDHEN, CDR2 SYDVKM. CDR3 length equals 17 residues. V was cut by 6 bases and J by 5 bases, with 25 bases left in between. CDR3 bases: TGTGCCAGCAGCTCAGCCAACCTCCGGGCTCTGAAGTATGGCTACACCTTC. Translated: CASSSANLRALKYGYTF.

The chain has TRBV6-5 and TRBJ2-5; D uncertain. The germline gives CDR1 MNHEY, CDR2 SVGAGI. V dropped 5 bases and J dropped 7 bases, with 14 bases sitting between them. CDR3 length: 13 residues. The CDR3 sequence is CASSSAIRGTQYF. For the CDR3, the DNA is TGTGCCAGCAGTAGCGCGATTAGAGGGACCCAGTACTTC.

This clone has just one count. This chain joins TRBV30 and TRBJ1-2; 9 bases align to TRBD1. J lost 7 bases, V lost 5 bases, and 5 bases had no gene match. The CDR3 is 12 amino acids. Germline CDR1 GTSNPN, CDR2 SVGIG (reference sequence). CDR3 amino acids: CAWGQGLTGYTF. Here the CDR3 DNA reads TGTGCCTGGGGACAGGGGTTGACTGGCTACACCTTC.

This chain uses TRBV18 with TRBJ2-7; 12 bases line up with TRBD2. Trimming removed 3 bases from V and 2 bases from J; junction bases left unmatched: 2. The CDR3 contains 15 residues. Germline V gene lookup returns CDR1 KGHSH and CDR2 LQKENI. CDR3 coding DNA: TGTGCCAGCTCACCCGGACTAGCGGGGCCCTACGAGCAGTACTTC. Protein product: CASSPGLAGPYEQYF.

This clone has more than one count but fewer than ten. V usage is TRBV5-1 and J usage is TRBJ1-5; a weak D match, TRBD1 (6 bases). Trimming pared 0 bases from V and 1 base from J, leaving 8 bases between. The germline gives CDR1 SGHRS, CDR2 YFSETQ. The length of the CDR3 is 15 residues. For the CDR3, the DNA is TGCGCCAGCAGCTTGGCCGGACAGAGCAATCAGCCCCAGCATTTT. Translating it yields CASSLAGQSNQPQHF.

The chain has TRBV2 and TRBJ2-3, with TRBD2 identical over 14 bases. This CDR3 contains 16 residues. With 4 bases clipped from V and 6 bases from J, the junction kept 6 bases outside the gene matches. The germline CDR1 and CDR2 sequences are SNHLY and FYNNEI. This CDR3 is CASSGLAGGPGDTQYF. The CDR3 DNA follows: TGTGCCAGCAGTGGACTAGCGGGAGGGCCAGGGGATACGCAGTATTTT. The whole variable domain, remainder taken from reference TRBV2 and TRBJ2-3, is EPEVTQTPSHQVTQMGQEVILRCVPISNHLYFYWYRQILGQKVEFLVSFYNNEISEKSEIFDDQFSVERPDGSNFTLKIRSTKLEDSAMYFCASSGLAGGPGDTQYFGPGTRLTVL.

This sequence joins TRBV7-6 and TRBJ2-7; 7 bases match TRBD1. The CDR3 runs 16 residues. Per germline, CDR1 SGHVS and CDR2 FNYEAQ. J was trimmed by 0 bases and V by 4 bases; bases with no gene match: 9. The CDR3 DNA sequence: TGTGCCAGCAGCTCAGGACAGGCTGAGAACTCCTACGAGCAGTACTTC. This translates into CASSSGQAENSYEQYF.

The chain uses TRBV27 and TRBJ2-1; 9 bases are a match to TRBD2. The trim removed 3 bases at V and 5 bases at J, leaving 14 bases unmatched. Per the germline V gene, CDR1 is MNHEY and CDR2 is SMNVEV (reference sequence). The CDR3 is 18 residues long. CDR3 protein: CASSFLPLNSGGNNEQFF. The CDR3 coding sequence is TGTGCCAGCAGTTTCCTACCTTTGAATAGCGGGGGAAACAATGAGCAGTTCTTC.

J is TRBJ1-4 and V is TRBV5-1, with 9 bases aligning to TRBD1. The CDR3 runs 16 residues. V was clipped by 0 bases and J by 7 bases; unmatched bases: 7. Germline lookup yields CDR1 SGHRS and CDR2 YFSETQ. This CDR3 is CASSLVGDRAGEKLFF. The CDR3 DNA reads TGCGCCAGCAGCTTGGTGGGGGACAGGGCCGGTGAAAAACTGTTTTTT.

The J gene is TRBJ2-1, the V gene TRBV9; 9 nucleotides match TRBD2. This CDR3 comprises 16 residues. CDR1 and CDR2 (germline): SGDLS, YYNGEE. Trimming removed 4 bases from V and 6 bases from J; junction bases left unmatched: 11. CDR3 amino acids: CASSPSGLARFNEQFF. Written as DNA, the CDR3 is TGTGCCAGCAGCCCTTCGGGACTAGCACGATTCAATGAGCAGTTCTTC. Full variable domain (remainder filled in from reference TRBV9 and TRBJ2-1): DSGVTQTPKHLITATGQRVTLRCSPRSGDLSVYWYQQSLDQGLQFLIQYYNGEERAKGNILERFSAQQFPDLHSELNLSSLELGDSALYFCASSPSGLARFNEQFFGPGTRLTVL.

This clone showed up just a few times. The chain has TRBV4-1 and TRBJ2-2; no clear D gene. The CDR3 runs 14 residues. Trimming left V 0 bases short and J 7 bases short, with 9 bases between. The germline gives CDR1 MGHRA, CDR2 YSYEKL. In DNA, the CDR3 is TGCGCCAGCAGCCAAGATAGCTCGGTCGGGGAGCTGTTTTTT. Protein: CASSQDSSVGELFF.

V usage is TRBV5-1 and J usage is TRBJ2-1, with D hard to call. The V end was cut by 1 base, the J end by 4 bases, with 12 bases between. The CDR3 runs to 15 residues. From germline, CDR1 is SGHRS and CDR2 YFSETQ. CDR3 sequence: CASSLRSRGYNEQFF. CDR3 in DNA: TGCGCCAGCAGCTTGCGCAGCAGAGGTTACAATGAGCAGTTCTTC.

The chain couples TRBV11-2 to TRBJ2-1; 7 bases line up with TRBD2. The germline CDR1 and CDR2 sequences are SGHAT and FQNNGV. Germline trimming cut 4 bases from V and 6 bases from J; bases unmatched to any gene: 9. This CDR3 spans 15 amino acids. The CDR3 bases are TGTGCCAGCAGCTCGGGGCGCGGGGGAATCAATGAGCAGTTCTTC. Encoded protein: CASSSGRGGINEQFF.

The V gene is TRBV5-1, the J gene TRBJ2-5; tentatively, D is TRBD1 (5 bases). Germline-derived CDR1 and CDR2 are SGHRS and YFSETQ. V lost 7 bases and J lost 4, with 17 bases in between. The CDR3 is made up of 14 amino acids. This chain's CDR3 is CASSIGRAGETQYF. As DNA, the CDR3 is TGCGCCAGCTCCATAGGCAGGGCCGGAGAGACCCAGTACTTC.

The chain carries TRBV30 and TRBJ1-1; 7 bases match TRBD1. There are 15 residues in the CDR3. Germline values: CDR1 GTSNPN, CDR2 SVGIG (reference sequence). The J segment lost 4 bases and the V segment lost 0 bases, leaving 8 bases of the junction unmatched. The CDR3 region has the DNA TGTGCCTGGAGTGTACAGGGGAGGGACTCCACTGAAGCTTTCTTT. This codes for CAWSVQGRDSTEAFF.

The chain carries TRBV6-1 and TRBJ1-5, with D tentatively TRBD1 (5 bases). Trimming cost V 6 bases and J 7 bases, with 19 bases left between them. This CDR3 spans 15 amino acids. The germline CDR1 and CDR2 sequences are MNHNS and SASEGT. This CDR3 is CASSPRRGAEQPQHF. CDR3 DNA: TGTGCCAGCAGCCCCCGGCGCGGGGCTGAGCAGCCCCAGCATTTT.

The gene calls are TRBV5-1 and TRBJ2-7; perhaps TRBD1 as D (6 bases). This CDR3 spans 14 amino acids. V was trimmed by 5 bases and J by 1 base, leaving 13 bases between them. Per the germline V gene, CDR1 is SGHRS and CDR2 is YFSETQ. The CDR3, as DNA: TGCGCCAGCAGTTTCACAGGACAGTCCTACGAGCAGTACTTC. This sequence encodes CASSFTGQSYEQYF.

The chain is built from TRBV2 and TRBJ2-7; TRBD2 matches at 14 bases. Germline CDR1 is SNHLY and CDR2 is FYNNEI. The CDR3 extends over 14 amino acids. With 6 bases clipped from V and 3 bases from J, the junction kept 1 base outside the gene matches. The CDR3 is CASRGTSGGYEQYF. The DNA of the CDR3 is TGTGCCAGCAGAGGGACTAGCGGGGGCTACGAGCAGTACTTC.

The chain is built from TRBV11-3 and TRBJ1-5, with TRBD1 matching over 8 bases. The CDR3 consists of 13 residues. Germline V gives CDR1 SGHNT, CDR2 YENEEA. V lost 5 bases and J lost 10; bases outside the gene matches: 7. CDR3 residues: CASSPIQGAPQHF. CDR3 nucleotides: TGTGCCAGCAGCCCCATTCAGGGGGCCCCCCAGCATTTT.